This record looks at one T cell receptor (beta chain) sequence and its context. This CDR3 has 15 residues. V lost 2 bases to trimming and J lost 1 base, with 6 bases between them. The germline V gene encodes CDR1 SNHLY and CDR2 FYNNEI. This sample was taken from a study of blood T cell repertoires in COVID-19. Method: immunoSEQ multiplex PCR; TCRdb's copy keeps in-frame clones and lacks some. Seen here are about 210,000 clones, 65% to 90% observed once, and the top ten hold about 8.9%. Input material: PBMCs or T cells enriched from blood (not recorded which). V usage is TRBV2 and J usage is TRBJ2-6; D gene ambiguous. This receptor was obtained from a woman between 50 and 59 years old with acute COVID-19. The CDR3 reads CASSEQASGANVLTF. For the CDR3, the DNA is TGTGCCAGCAGTGAACAAGCGTCTGGGGCCAACGTCCTGACTTTC. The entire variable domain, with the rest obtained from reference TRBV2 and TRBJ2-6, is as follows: EPEVTQTPSHQVTQMGQEVILRCVPISNHLYFYWYRQILGQKVEFLVSFYNNEISEKSEIFDDQFSVERPDGSNFTLKIRSTKLEDSAMYFCASSEQASGANVLTFGAGSRLTVL.